The 10 T cell receptor beta chains below come from one sample, sequenced in a study of T cell changes during pregnancy in multiple sclerosis. Some clones are missing from TCRdb's copy, which holds only in-frame ones; the method was immunoSEQ multiplex PCR. The sample consists of approximately 70,000 clones, around 90% of them appearing once. The specimen was peripheral blood, collected in the first trimester of pregnancy. These receptors were collected from a female donor in good health, enrolled as a control in a pregnancy study.

The chain links TRBV21-1 to TRBJ2-7; the D call of TRBD1 is as the table states it, not checked on the DNA. TRBV21-1 is annotated as a pseudogene. The CDR3 spans 16 residues. For the CDR3, the DNA is TGTGCCAGCAGCCTACCCGGTTCAGGGCACTCCTACGAGCAGTACTTC. It specifies CASSLPGSGHSYEQYF.

The CDR3 sequence: CATSRDAHADNEQFF. In nucleotides, the CDR3 is TGTGCCACCAGCAGAGATGCGCACGCTGACAATGAGCAGTTCTTC. This chain uses TRBV15 with TRBJ2-1; D gene ambiguous. The V gene's germline CDR1 is LNHNV and CDR2 YYDKDF (reference sequence). The CDR3 has 15 amino acids. Trimming took off 0 bases at V and 5 bases at J, with 11 bases between the two ends.

The rearrangement joins TRBV6-5 to TRBJ2-5; possibly TRBD2 for D (6 bases). Germline assignment: CDR1 MNHEY and CDR2 SVGAGI. The CDR3 covers 11 residues. V gave up 4 bases and J gave up 14 bases, with 14 bases separating them. The CDR3 nucleotides are TGTGCCAGCAGTTCCGTGGAGGGGACCTACTTC. Amino acid sequence: CASSSVEGTYF.

The gene calls are TRBV19 and TRBJ1-2; D is perhaps TRBD1 (6 bases). The CDR3 is 16 residues long. The V gene's germline CDR1 is LNHDA and CDR2 SQIVND (reference sequence). Deletions cut 6 bases from V and 0 bases from J, with 17 bases between. This CDR3 is CASRPGHGNTNYGYTF. The CDR3 region has the DNA TGTGCCAGTAGACCGGGACATGGGAACACTAACTATGGCTACACCTTC.

This clone was seen once. CDR3 sequence (DNA): TGTGCCAGCATCCCTGGGACAGGGGTTCATTATGGCTACACCTTC. This sequence encodes CASIPGTGVHYGYTF. The chain recombines TRBV21-1 with TRBJ1-2; TRBD1, the D gene given by the table, was not confirmed from the DNA. TRBV21-1 represents a pseudogene. CDR3 length equals 15 residues.

This chain connects TRBV5-5 to TRBJ2-1; the D gene is possibly TRBD2 (6 bases). Germline CDR1 is SGHKS and CDR2 is YYEKEE (reference sequence). The V gene lost 4 bases and the J gene lost 6 bases, with 11 bases spanning the gap. CDR3 length: 13 residues. The CDR3 spells CASSPGLPNEQFF. CDR3 DNA sequence: TGTGCCAGCAGCCCGGGACTCCCCAATGAGCAGTTCTTC. Together with reference TRBV5-5 and TRBJ2-1, the CDR3 gives the full variable domain: DAGVTQSPTHLIKTRGQQVTLRCSPISGHKSVSWYQQVLGQGPQFIFQYYEKEERGRGNFPDRFSARQFPNYSSELNVNALLLGDSALYLCASSPGLPNEQFFGPGTRLTVL.

Regarding this clone: The sample contains more than one DNA sequence encoding this CDR3. The chain recombines TRBV11-2 with TRBJ2-5, with TRBD1 matching 9 bases. The germline gives CDR1 SGHAT, CDR2 FQNNGV. V was pared by 2 bases and J by 4 bases, with 2 bases of the junction left unmatched. The CDR3 is 14 amino acids. The CDR3 DNA reads TGTGCCAGCAGCTTAACAGGGGGCGTAGAGACCCAGTACTTC. As protein: CASSLTGGVETQYF.

The chain recombines TRBV7-2 with TRBJ1-5; 7 bases align to TRBD1. This CDR3 is 13 amino acids long. V trimming: 1 base; J trimming: 6 bases; junction bases outside the gene matches: 0. The germline V gene has CDR1 SGHTA and CDR2 FQGNSA. The CDR3 nucleotides read TGTGCCAGCAGCTTAGGACAGGGTCAGCCCCAGCATTTT. Amino acid sequence: CASSLGQGQPQHF.

CDR3 amino acids: CALMRGTEAFF. The CDR3 bases are TGTGCCCTAATGAGAGGCACTGAAGCTTTCTTT. The rearrangement joins TRBV30 to TRBJ1-1, with D hard to call. The length of the CDR3 is 11 residues. Per the germline V gene, CDR1 is GTSNPN and CDR2 is SVGIG (reference sequence). The germline V and J ends were trimmed by 8 bases and 4 bases, with 11 bases remaining between them.

This chain connects TRBV7-2 to TRBJ1-3, with D perhaps TRBD1 (6 bases). The CDR3 totals 18 residues. Germline V CDR1 and CDR2: SGHTA, FQGNSA. V lost 5 bases and J 2 bases, leaving 22 bases between the germline ends. The CDR3 DNA follows: TGTGCCAGCAGCCCTCGTCCAGGGGAGGGGATAGCTGGAAACACCATATATTTT. Translating it yields CASSPRPGEGIAGNTIYF.